This T cell receptor beta chain stems from a study of OX40 agonist ivuxolimab in advanced cancers. The germline gives CDR1 SGDLS, CDR2 YYNGEE. V dropped 1 base and J dropped 6; count of bases not matched to a gene: 14. The CDR3 is 18 residues long. Method: immunoSEQ multiplex PCR; TCRdb's copy keeps in-frame clones and lacks some. The sample has approximately 82,000 clones, roughly 92% seen once. Study-wide results and caveats: With doses of 0.1-3.0 mg/kg, partial responders showed among the lowest clonal expansion.

Concerning this clone: Its matching antigen is unknown.

This sample comprised CD4+ or CD8+ T cells sorted from blood, obtained in a trial of the OX40 agonist ivuxolimab. This clonotype originated in an adult with an advanced solid tumor such as melanoma, head and neck, liver or kidney cancer. V is TRBV9 and J is TRBJ2-2; 8 bases map to TRBD2. The CDR3 reads CASSVMPGGGREAGELFF. DNA of the CDR3: TGTGCCAGCAGCGTAATGCCCGGGGGGGGCCGAGAGGCCGGGGAGCTGTTTTTT. Looking up the rest from reference TRBV9 and TRBJ2-2 gives the full variable domain: DSGVTQTPKHLITATGQRVTLRCSPRSGDLSVYWYQQSLDQGLQFLIQYYNGEERAKGNILERFSAQQFPDLHSELNLSSLELGDSALYFCASSVMPGGGREAGELFFGEGSRLTVL.